A selection of T cell receptor beta chains follows, all from one sample in a study of Ad26.COV2.S vaccination and SARS-CoV-2 variants. Measured with immunoSEQ multiplex PCR; TCRdb has only the in-frame clones, and not every one. The sample lists over 200,000 clones, roughly 88% occurring once. Sequencing was performed on peripheral blood, taken in a trial of Ad26.COV2.S vaccine versus placebo. The receptors shown here come from a person aged 18-60 years who received the Ad26.COV2.S COVID-19 vaccine or a placebo. Both conserved end residues are part of each CDR3. The D gene is left open where the match is weak. The listing skips clone size in some rows; elsewhere it reads once, few, many or a size class.

d_gene	v_gene	abundance	j_gene	CDR3aa	CDR3nt
.	TRBV11-1	.	TRBJ2-7	CASSRGSGSKIYEQYF	TGTGCCAGCAGCCGAGGCTCAGGGTCTAAAATCTACGAGCAGTACTTC
.	TRBV6-5	.	TRBJ2-7	CASSYGDHSYEQYF	TGTGCCAGCAGTTACGGGGACCACTCCTACGAGCAGTACTTC
TRBD2	TRBV14	.	TRBJ2-7	CASSQDTGLATYEQYF	TGTGCCAGCAGCCAAGATACGGGACTAGCAACCTACGAGCAGTACTTC
.	TRBV28	.	TRBJ1-1	CASSPMNTEAFF	TGTGCCAGCAGTCCAATGAACACTGAAGCTTTCTTT
.	TRBV2	.	TRBJ2-1	CASSEGRVNEQFF	TGTGCCAGCAGTGAGGGCAGGGTGAATGAGCAGTTCTTC
.	TRBV7-9	.	TRBJ2-1	CASSFFGGAVNNEQFF	TGTGCCAGCAGCTTCTTTGGGGGGGCCGTAAACAATGAGCAGTTCTTC
TRBD1	TRBV30	.	TRBJ2-7	CAWSWTGYEQYF	TGTGCCTGGAGTTGGACAGGGTACGAGCAGTACTTC
.	TRBV6-1	.	TRBJ2-2	CASSEGRQDTGELFF	TGTGCCAGCAGTGAAGGACGGCAAGATACCGGGGAGCTGTTTTTT
.	TRBV6-5	few	TRBJ1-2	CASSFTSGVGYTF	TGTGCCAGCAGCTTCACCTCGGGGGTGGGCTACACCTTC
.	TRBV7-8	once	TRBJ2-7	CASSTYGLEQYF	TGTGCCAGCAGCACTTACGGTCTCGAGCAGTACTTC
.	TRBV24-1	.	TRBJ2-1	CATSDRDEQFF	TGTGCCACCAGTGATCGGGATGAGCAGTTCTTC
TRBD1	TRBV28	.	TRBJ1-5	CASSFSRGQVNQPQHF	TGTGCCAGCAGTTTTTCGAGAGGACAGGTAAATCAGCCCCAGCATTTT
TRBD1	TRBV2	once	TRBJ1-3	CASSGDRVKNTIYF	TGTGCCAGCAGCGGGGACAGGGTAAAGAACACCATATATTTT
TRBD1	TRBV7-9	.	TRBJ2-1	CASSSRDSNEQFF	TGTGCCAGCAGCAGCCGGGACAGCAATGAGCAGTTCTTC
.	TRBV7-2	few	TRBJ2-7	CASSLGQGSNEQYF	TGTGCCAGCAGCTTAGGGCAGGGTAGCAACGAGCAGTACTTC
.	TRBV6-5	.	TRBJ2-7	CASTGGVGSYEQYF	TGTGCCAGCACAGGGGGGGTCGGGTCCTACGAGCAGTACTTC
.	TRBV5-1	.	TRBJ1-1	CASSLGTGVNTEAFF	TGCGCCAGCAGCTTAGGGACTGGGGTGAACACTGAAGCTTTCTTT
TRBD1	TRBV18	.	TRBJ2-7	CASSPRTGDEQYF	TGTGCCAGCTCACCGCGGACAGGGGACGAGCAGTACTTC
TRBD1	TRBV13	.	TRBJ1-1	CASSSDRADTEAFF	TGTGCCAGCAGCTCGGACAGGGCGGACACTGAAGCTTTCTTT
.	TRBV24-1	.	TRBJ2-5	CATSETTGRGQETQYF	TGTGCCACCAGTGAGACGACAGGACGGGGGCAAGAGACCCAGTACTTC
.	TRBV5-6	.	TRBJ2-3	CASSLRGRVSSLMDTQYF	TGTGCCAGCAGCTTGCGGGGCAGGGTTTCCAGTCTGATGGATACGCAGTATTTT
.	TRBV13	.	TRBJ1-6	CASSLWLSREGVRYNSPLHF	TGTGCCAGCAGCTTATGGTTATCGAGGGAAGGGGTCCGTTATAATTCACCCCTCCACTTT
TRBD1	TRBV27	.	TRBJ2-1	CALQGIYNEQFF	TGTGCCTTACAGGGGATCTACAATGAGCAGTTCTTC
.	TRBV5-6	.	TRBJ1-3	CASSAQGGSGNTIYF	TGTGCCAGCAGCGCACAGGGTGGCTCTGGAAACACCATATATTTT
.	TRBV28	few	TRBJ2-7	CASSLGTLVSYEQYF	TGTGCCAGCAGTTTAGGGACACTCGTCTCCTACGAGCAGTACTTC
.	TRBV6-1	.	TRBJ2-5	CASSERVQETQYF	TGTGCCAGCAGTGAACGGGTCCAAGAGACCCAGTACTTC
.	TRBV30	once	TRBJ2-7	CAWKEWAGYEQYF	TGTGCCTGGAAGGAATGGGCGGGCTACGAGCAGTACTTC
.	TRBV19	.	TRBJ2-2	CASSISPDELFF	TGTGCCAGTAGTATTTCCCCGGACGAGCTGTTTTTT
TRBD1	TRBV6-5	.	TRBJ1-4	CASRRDSREKLFF	TGTGCCAGCAGGAGGGACAGCCGGGAAAAACTGTTTTTT
TRBD2	TRBV6-5	.	TRBJ2-7	CATANSGVTYEQYF	TGTGCCACAGCCAATAGCGGGGTTACCTACGAGCAGTACTTC
TRBD2	TRBV30	.	TRBJ2-7	CAWSGGSPALYEQYF	TGTGCCTGGAGCGGGGGGTCACCCGCTCTCTACGAGCAGTACTTC
.	TRBV7-2	.	TRBJ2-3	CASSLRAPDTQYF	TGTGCCAGCAGCTTAAGGGCTCCAGATACGCAGTATTTT
.	TRBV19	.	TRBJ1-3	CASGSDSSGNTIYF	TGTGCCAGTGGATCGGACAGTTCTGGAAACACCATATATTTT
.	TRBV28	.	TRBJ1-5	CASRWSNQPQHF	TGTGCCAGCAGGTGGAGCAATCAGCCCCAGCATTTT
.	TRBV10-1	.	TRBJ2-7	CASSESGTRWQYF	TGCGCCAGCAGTGAGTCGGGGACGCGCTGGCAGTACTTC
.	TRBV7-2	.	TRBJ2-7	CASSFGGTSYEQYF	TGTGCCAGCAGCTTCGGCGGGACCTCCTACGAGCAGTACTTC
.	TRBV6-4	.	TRBJ2-2	CASGPLAENTGELFF	TGTGCCAGCGGCCCGCTGGCAGAAAACACCGGGGAGCTGTTTTTT
.	TRBV28	.	TRBJ2-7	CASSYRVTSAQYF	TGTGCCAGCAGTTATCGGGTGACCTCCGCCCAGTACTTC
.	TRBV7-2	.	TRBJ2-2	CASTQTGTGELFF	TGTGCCAGCACCCAGACTGGCACCGGGGAGCTGTTTTTT
TRBD1	TRBV7-6	.	TRBJ1-6	CASSLGQAYNSPLHF	TGTGCCAGCAGCCTCGGACAGGCGTATAATTCACCCCTCCACTTT
TRBD1	TRBV30	.	TRBJ2-7	CARAGTGGDYEQYF	TGTGCCCGCGCCGGGACAGGGGGGGACTACGAGCAGTACTTC
TRBD2	TRBV29-1	.	TRBJ2-5	CSVDWLADLEETQYF	TGCAGCGTTGATTGGCTAGCGGATTTAGAGGAGACCCAGTACTTC
TRBD1	TRBV7-2	.	TRBJ2-7	CAISLTGDRAYEQYF	TGTGCCATTTCCCTGACGGGGGACAGGGCCTACGAGCAGTACTTC
TRBD2	TRBV5-8	.	TRBJ2-7	CASSFPSGNSYEQYF	TGTGCCAGCAGCTTTCCTAGCGGGAACTCCTACGAGCAGTACTTC
.	TRBV3-1/TRBV3-2	.	TRBJ1-2	CASSQAPEGGGYTF	TGTGCCAGCAGCCAGGCTCCGGAGGGAGGTGGCTACACCTTC
.	TRBV6-5	.	TRBJ2-2	CASSQTGANTGELFF	TGTGCCAGCAGCCAGACAGGAGCGAACACCGGGGAGCTGTTTTTT
.	TRBV10-3	.	TRBJ1-3	CAISGLGEVGINTIYF	TGTGCCATCAGTGGCTTAGGGGAAGTGGGGATCAACACCATATATTTT
TRBD1	TRBV7-2	.	TRBJ2-7	CASSLEGAVALSYEQYF	TGTGCCAGCAGCTTAGAGGGGGCGGTAGCGCTTTCCTACGAGCAGTACTTC